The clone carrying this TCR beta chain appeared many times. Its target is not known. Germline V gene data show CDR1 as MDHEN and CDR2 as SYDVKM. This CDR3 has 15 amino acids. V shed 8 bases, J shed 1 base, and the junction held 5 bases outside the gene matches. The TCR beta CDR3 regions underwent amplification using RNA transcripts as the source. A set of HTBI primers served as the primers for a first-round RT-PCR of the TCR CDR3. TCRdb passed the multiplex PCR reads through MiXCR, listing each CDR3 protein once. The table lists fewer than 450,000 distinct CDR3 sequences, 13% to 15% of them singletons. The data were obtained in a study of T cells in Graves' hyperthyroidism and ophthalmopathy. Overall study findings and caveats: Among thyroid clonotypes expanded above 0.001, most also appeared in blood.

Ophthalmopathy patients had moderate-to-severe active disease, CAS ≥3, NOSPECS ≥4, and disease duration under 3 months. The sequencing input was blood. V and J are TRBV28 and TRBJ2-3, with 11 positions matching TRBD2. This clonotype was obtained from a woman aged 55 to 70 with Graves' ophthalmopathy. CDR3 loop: CASAGLAGGTDTQYF. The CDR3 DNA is TGTGCCAGCGCTGGACTAGCGGGCGGCACAGATACGCAGTATTTT.